One sample yielded the 14 T cell receptor beta chains listed below, sequenced in a study of T-cell memory formation after mild COVID-19. TCRdb itself ran the 5' RACE reads through MiXCR, one entry per CDR3 protein. The table has a few hundred thousand distinct CDR3 sequences, 25% to 30% seen once. Sequencing input: PBMCs or a T cell subset sorted from them (not recorded which). Every receptor here comes from an adult woman who had mild COVID-19 (a few samples of this study predate the infection). Cell type and time point are not known.

This clonotype has a handful of counts. The chain couples TRBV25-1 to TRBJ2-1, with 9 bases aligning to TRBD2. The length of the CDR3 is 15 residues. J lost 7 bases, V lost 6 bases, and 10 bases had no gene match. Germline lookup yields CDR1 MGHDK and CDR2 SYGVNS. The CDR3 sequence: CASRSGGRVLNEQFF. The CDR3 DNA reads TGTGCCAGCAGATCGGGCGGGAGGGTCCTAAATGAGCAGTTCTTC.

This chain connects TRBV20-1 to TRBJ1-4; D may be TRBD1 (5 bases). The CDR3 is 15 amino acids. Germline CDR1 is DFQATT and CDR2 is SNEGSKA (reference sequence). V was clipped by 1 base and J by 2 bases, with 11 bases between them. Here the CDR3 DNA reads TGCAGTGCTAGAGCTACGACAGCCACTAATGAAAAACTGTTTTTT. Amino acids: CSARATTATNEKLFF.

In this sample, this clonotype turned up a few times. The chain joins TRBV7-7 to TRBJ2-5; TRBD2 matches 7 bases. The CDR3 consists of 15 residues. V lost 5 bases, J lost 1 base, and 7 bases stayed unmatched. Germline V gene sequence: CDR1 SSHAT, CDR2 FNYEAQ (reference sequence). The DNA for the CDR3 is TGTGCCAGCAGCGTAAGCCCTAGCGGCCAAGAGACCCAGTACTTC. Translating it yields CASSVSPSGQETQYF.

The CDR3 coding sequence is TGTGCCAGCAGTTTCCGGCAAATAAACACTGAAGCTTTCTTT. Residues: CASSFRQINTEAFF. V and J are TRBV12-3 or TRBV12-4 and TRBJ1-1, with D hard to call. The V end lost 3 bases, the J end lost 2 bases, and 10 bases lay between the germline ends. The CDR3 extends over 14 amino acids.

Many counts were recorded for this clonotype. The chain recombines TRBV7-2 with TRBJ1-5; TRBD1 matches 7 bases. After removal of 3 bases from V and 7 bases from J, the junction contained 9 bases not matched to a gene. The CDR3 is 15 residues long. In germline, CDR1 is SGHTA, CDR2 FQGNSA. CDR3 amino acids: CASSFRQGEGQPQHF. The CDR3 DNA reads TGTGCCAGCAGCTTCCGACAGGGAGAGGGACAGCCCCAGCATTTT.

Here the CDR3 DNA reads TGTGCCAGCCGGGGAGGTGGGGCCAACGTCCTGACTTTC. Translated, it gives CASRGGGANVLTF. The chain uses TRBV6-6 and TRBJ2-6, with a possible D match to TRBD2 (6 bases). The germline CDR1 and CDR2 sequences are MNHNY and SVGAGI (reference sequence). V was clipped by 8 bases and J by 3 bases, with 8 bases between them. The CDR3 spans 13 residues.

The rearrangement uses TRBV20-1 and TRBJ2-7; a possible D gene is TRBD2 (6 bases). Germline loops: CDR1 DFQATT, CDR2 SNEGSKA (reference sequence). V shed 0 bases and J shed 4 bases, with 16 bases lying between them. CDR3 length: 15 residues. The CDR3 sequence is CSARDQRVSAYEQYF. CDR3 DNA: TGCAGTGCTAGAGACCAGCGGGTGTCGGCGTACGAGCAGTACTTC.

The chain combines TRBV2 with TRBJ2-7; D may be TRBD1 or TRBD2 (6 bases each). V was trimmed by 5 bases and J by 0 bases, leaving 20 bases between them. The V gene's germline CDR1 is SNHLY and CDR2 FYNNEI. The CDR3 extends over 17 amino acids. As DNA, the CDR3 is TGTGCCAGCAGTCCCCTCTTGTGGGGGGCTACCTCCTACGAGCAGTACTTC. As protein: CASSPLLWGATSYEQYF.

This clonotype was counted a few times. CDR3: CASSGGGQPQHF. In nucleotides, the CDR3 is TGTGCCAGCAGCGGGGGGGGTCAGCCCCAGCATTTT. The J gene is TRBJ1-5, the V gene TRBV5-6, with D maybe TRBD1 (5 bases). The CDR3 length is 12 residues. V shed 4 bases and J shed 6 bases, with 8 bases lying between them. The germline V gene encodes CDR1 SGHDT and CDR2 YYEEEE.

This clonotype was detected a few times. The V and J genes are TRBV7-9 and TRBJ1-6; D gene unclear. The V gene lost 3 bases and the J gene lost 9 bases, with 6 bases spanning the gap. Germline CDR1 is SEHNR and CDR2 is FQNEAQ (reference sequence). This CDR3 contains 12 residues. The CDR3 loop is CASSFVGSPLHF. The CDR3 nucleotides are TGTGCCAGCAGCTTCGTCGGTTCACCCCTCCACTTT.

This clonotype was observed a single time. The chain is built from TRBV29-1 and TRBJ2-5; no clear D gene. Germline CDR1 is SQVTM and CDR2 is ANQGSEA. This CDR3 comprises 10 residues. V shed 6 bases and J shed 7 bases, with 9 bases lying between them. The CDR3 coding sequence is TGCAGCGTCGAGGTTGGGACCCAGTACTTC. Its protein product is CSVEVGTQYF.

The chain uses TRBV5-1 and TRBJ1-1; D unclear. The CDR3 length is 15 residues. The V and J ends lost 4 bases and 1 base respectively, with 14 bases between them. Germline assignment: CDR1 SGHRS and CDR2 YFSETQ. CDR3 sequence: CASSPGYSGNTEAFF. DNA for the CDR3: TGCGCCAGCAGCCCGGGTTACTCTGGGAACACTGAAGCTTTCTTT.

The V gene is TRBV29-1, the J gene TRBJ1-4; D not resolved. The germline V gene has CDR1 SQVTM and CDR2 ANQGSEA. CDR3 length: 10 amino acids. V shed 8 bases and J shed 16 bases, with 17 bases lying between them. For the CDR3, the DNA is TGCAGCCTACGAGGCCGTCGCCCGTTTTTT. It codes for CSLRGRRPFF.

The chain employs TRBV4-3 and TRBJ2-1; 12 bases fit TRBD2. The germline CDR1 and CDR2 sequences are LGHNA and YSLEER. Trimming took 1 base from V and 7 from J; bases not matched to a gene: 2. The CDR3 totals 15 residues. The CDR3 here is CASSQGLAGGNEQFF. CDR3 bases: TGCGCCAGCAGCCAAGGTCTAGCGGGAGGGAATGAGCAGTTCTTC.